These T cell receptor beta chains were read from a single sample in a study of T-cell reconstitution after alpha-beta-depleted transplantation in children. TCRdb independently ran MiXCR on the PCR reads; one entry per CDR3 protein. The data contain about 980,000 distinct CDR3 sequences, roughly 31% of them singletons. The sample here was PBMCs, mostly from graft donor cells, taken 360 days after TCRalphabeta/CD19-depleted stem cell transplant. These receptors were obtained from a boy younger than two who had a stem cell transplant for SCID, so the T cells may come from the graft donor. Both conserved end residues are trimmed from each CDR3.

V gene,J gene,CDR3 protein
TRBV6-5,TRBJ2-7,ASSSLAGAYYEQY
TRBV7-9,TRBJ1-2,ASSLHLVDGYT
TRBV20-1,TRBJ2-1,SARLARPNNEQF
TRBV9,TRBJ2-7,ASSVDVRRGGYEQY
TRBV5-1,TRBJ2-1,ASSSRGVTYNEQF
TRBV5-1,TRBJ2-7,ASAGLSPYEQY
TRBV29-1,TRBJ2-3,SELIGTEDTQY
TRBV19,TRBJ2-3,ASSMRDRETDTQY
TRBV20-1,TRBJ2-3,SAREDRVDTQY
TRBV12-3/TRBV12-4,TRBJ2-7,ASSSDSPGYEQY
TRBV19,TRBJ1-1,ASSPNGQVTWTTEAF
TRBV5-1,TRBJ2-7,ASSLAPSGGPGSYEQY
TRBV20-1,TRBJ1-5,SASTGLSNQPQH
TRBV25-1,TRBJ2-1,ASSEYRPGQDQF
TRBV27,TRBJ1-3,ASSLETVLNTIY
TRBV3-1,TRBJ2-2,ASSQQQLNTGELF
TRBV7-9,TRBJ2-5,ASSWKPDQSVETQY
TRBV10-3,TRBJ2-7,AISTGEFYEQY
TRBV4-2,TRBJ1-4,ASSQDSDSGFATNEKLF
TRBV14,TRBJ2-7,ASSQAGISYEQY
TRBV27,TRBJ1-1,ATAWGPMNTEAF
TRBV20-1,TRBJ2-3,SARAGGVTDTQY
TRBV4-3,TRBJ2-2,ASSPLVIAANTGELF
TRBV18,TRBJ2-3,ASSLRQVWTDTQY
TRBV20-1,TRBJ2-7,SARQGPAYEQY